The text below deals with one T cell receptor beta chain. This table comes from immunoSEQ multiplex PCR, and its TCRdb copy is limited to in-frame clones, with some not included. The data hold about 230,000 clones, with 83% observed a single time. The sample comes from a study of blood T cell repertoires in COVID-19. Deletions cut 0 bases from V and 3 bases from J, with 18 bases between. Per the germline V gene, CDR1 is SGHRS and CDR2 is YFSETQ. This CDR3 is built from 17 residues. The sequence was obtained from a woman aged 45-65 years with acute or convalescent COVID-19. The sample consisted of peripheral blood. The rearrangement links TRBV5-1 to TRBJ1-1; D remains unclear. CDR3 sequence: CASSLGQATAMDTEAFF. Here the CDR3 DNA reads TGCGCCAGCAGCTTGGGGCAGGCGACCGCCATGGACACTGAAGCTTTCTTT.